The 17 T cell receptor beta chains presented below share a single source sample, sequenced in a study of blood T cell repertoires in COVID-19 (dated by TCRdb to the early 2020s). The protocol used for the library was the immunoSEQ multiplex PCR assay. Drawn from immuneACCESS, this table holds only the in-frame rearrangements with V and J called that TCRdb kept. Clones are partly lost; checked studies trace under half to an unresolved V gene and leave the rest unexplained. The sample table shows about 170,000 clones, and about 90% are seen once. 7% to 7.5% of the sample rests with the top ten. Sequencing was performed on PBMCs or T cells enriched from blood (not recorded which). These receptor sequences come from a woman between 45 and 65 years old who had recovered from COVID-19.

The chain uses TRBV11-2 and TRBJ1-3; D possibly corresponds to TRBD1 (5 bases). The ends were cut back, 1 base at V and 8 bases at J, with 15 bases in the middle. The CDR3 loop spans 15 amino acids. CDR1 is SGHAT, CDR2 FQNNGV, per germline. The chain's CDR3 is CASSLADSRPHTIYF. CDR3 DNA: TGTGCCAGCAGCTTAGCCGACAGCCGACCTCACACCATATATTTT.

The chain joins TRBV5-1 to TRBJ2-7; D remains unclear. Germline-derived CDR1 and CDR2 are SGHRS and YFSETQ. The CDR3 extends over 14 amino acids. V dropped 0 bases and J dropped 6 bases, with 13 bases sitting between them. The CDR3 DNA reads TGCGCCAGCAGCTTGGCCTGGAGCAGCGCCGAGCAGTACTTC. This translates into CASSLAWSSAEQYF.

The V call is TRBV5-1, the J call TRBJ2-1, with TRBD1 matching over 8 bases. The CDR3 is made up of 16 amino acids. After removal of 0 bases from V and 3 bases from J, the junction contained 5 bases not matched to a gene. Germline V gene data show CDR1 as SGHRS and CDR2 as YFSETQ. The CDR3 loop reads CASSLAGQASYNEQFF. In DNA form, the CDR3 reads TGCGCCAGCAGCTTGGCGGGACAGGCGAGCTACAATGAGCAGTTCTTC.

The chain is built from TRBV30 and TRBJ1-1; D remains unclear. The CDR3 contains 13 residues. Germline CDR1 GTSNPN, CDR2 SVGIG (reference sequence). Trimming removed 5 bases from V and 0 bases from J, with 10 bases in between. The CDR3 DNA reads as TGTGCCTGGGTTCTGGCCATGAACACTGAAGCTTTCTTT. This gives the protein CAWVLAMNTEAFF.

This chain connects TRBV28 to TRBJ1-5, with D tentatively TRBD1 (5 bases). Trimming stripped 3 bases from V and 5 bases from J, with 17 bases between. Germline V lookup: CDR1 MDHEN, CDR2 SYDVKM. The CDR3 is made up of 16 amino acids. Here the CDR3 reads CASSFQEVWGDQPQHF. The CDR3 bases are TGTGCCAGCAGTTTCCAGGAGGTTTGGGGGGATCAGCCCCAGCATTTT.

This clone was counted a few times. This chain connects TRBV7-6 to TRBJ2-2; 12 bases align to TRBD2. Trimming cost V 3 bases and J 6 bases; bases outside gene matches: 5. CDR1 and CDR2 (germline): SGHVS, FNYEAQ. This CDR3 is built from 16 residues. CDR3 coding DNA: TGTGCCAGCAGCTTCCGACTAGCGGGAGAGTCCGGGGAGCTGTTTTTT. Residues: CASSFRLAGESGELFF. Full variable domain (missing parts from reference TRBV7-6 and TRBJ2-2): GAGVSQSPRYKVTKRGQDVALRCDPISGHVSLYWYRQALGQGPEFLTYFNYEAQQDKSGLPNDRFSAERPEGSISTLTIQRTEQRDSAMYRCASSFRLAGESGELFFGEGSRLTVL.

The chain couples TRBV3-1 (or the pseudogene TRBV3-2) to TRBJ1-3, with D possibly matching TRBD1 (5 bases). The length of the CDR3 is 15 residues. V dropped 4 bases and J dropped 0 bases, with 10 bases sitting between them. Per the germline V gene, CDR1 is LGHDT and CDR2 is YNNKEL (reference sequence). CDR3 nucleotide sequence: TGTGCCAGCAGCCCTACAGGCCGCTCTGGAAACACCATATATTTT. It codes for CASSPTGRSGNTIYF.

The J gene is TRBJ2-7, the V gene TRBV5-6; perhaps TRBD1 as D (6 bases). Germline-derived CDR1 and CDR2 are SGHDT and YYEEEE. CDR3 size: 13 residues. Trimming removed 2 bases at V and 6 bases at J, with 12 bases between. In DNA, the CDR3 is TGTGCCAGCAGCTTCAGGGGTCCCGGCGAGCAGTACTTC. Amino acids: CASSFRGPGEQYF. The whole variable domain, remainder taken from reference TRBV5-6 and TRBJ2-7, is DAGVTQSPTHLIKTRGQQVTLRCSPKSGHDTVSWYQQALGQGPQFIFQYYEEEERQRGNFPDRFSGHQFPNYSSELNVNALLLGDSALYLCASSFRGPGEQYFGPGTRLTVT.

This clone was picked up one time. This chain uses TRBV30 with TRBJ1-6; D may be TRBD1 (5 bases). The germline V gene encodes CDR1 GTSNPN and CDR2 SVGIG (reference sequence). Trimming removed 0 bases at V and 7 bases at J, with 13 bases between. This CDR3 region has 15 residues. The chain's CDR3 is CAWSVTGLGNSPLHF. CDR3 nucleotide sequence: TGTGCCTGGAGTGTAACAGGCCTCGGAAATTCACCCCTCCACTTT.

The V and J genes are TRBV11-3 and TRBJ2-5; D not certain. With 2 bases removed from V and 2 bases from J, the gap between germline ends came to 15 bases. The length of the CDR3 is 16 residues. The germline CDR1 and CDR2 sequences are SGHNT and YENEEA. The CDR3 coding sequence is TGTGCCAGCAGCTTAACACGAGGTCTAGTTCAAGAGACCCAGTACTTC. Amino acid sequence: CASSLTRGLVQETQYF. The full variable domain, rest sourced from reference TRBV11-3 and TRBJ2-5, is EAGVVQSPRYKIIEKKQPVAFWCNPISGHNTLYWYLQNLGQGPELLIRYENEEAVDDSQLPKDRFSAERLKGVDSTLKIQPAELGDSAVYLCASSLTRGLVQETQYFGPGTRLLVL.

This clone has only a few counts. The chain links TRBV18 to TRBJ2-2; D is undetermined. Trimming took off 8 bases at V and 1 base at J, with 14 bases between the two ends. Germline lookup yields CDR1 KGHSH and CDR2 LQKENI. The CDR3 spans 15 residues. The CDR3 DNA follows: TGTGCCAGCGGTCCTCGGCCGGGGAACACCGGGGAGCTGTTTTTT. This codes for CASGPRPGNTGELFF.

The genes are TRBV2 and TRBJ1-5; 11 positions agree with TRBD1. CDR3 length: 15 amino acids. Looked up from germline, CDR1 is SNHLY and CDR2 is FYNNEI. V shed 6 bases, J shed 4 bases, and the junction held 5 bases outside the gene matches. The CDR3 loop is CASRLGQGANQPQHF. The CDR3 DNA reads as TGTGCCAGCAGACTAGGACAGGGGGCGAATCAGCCCCAGCATTTT.

V gene TRBV15 combines with J gene TRBJ2-7, with a weak D call TRBD1 (5 bases). V lost 5 bases, J lost 3 bases, and 11 bases lay in between. The germline gives CDR1 LNHNV, CDR2 YYDKDF (reference sequence). The CDR3 contains 13 residues. For the CDR3, the DNA is TGTGCCACCAGCGGCGGACAACTCTACGAGCAGTACTTC. Its protein product is CATSGGQLYEQYF.

The chain combines TRBV5-4 with TRBJ2-5; TRBD2 is a possible D gene (6 bases). Trimming cost V 4 bases and J 0 bases, with 13 bases left between them. The germline CDR1 and CDR2 sequences are SGHNT and YYREEE (reference sequence). The CDR3 totals 15 residues. The chain's CDR3 is CASSPSRDYQETQYF. In nucleotides, the CDR3 is TGTGCCAGCAGCCCAAGCCGGGACTACCAAGAGACCCAGTACTTC.

This clone was recorded once. The chain combines TRBV4-2 with TRBJ1-4; D is uncertain. CDR1 LGHNA and CDR2 YNFKEQ come from the germline V gene. This CDR3 comprises 16 residues. The ends were cut back, 4 bases at V and 8 bases at J, with 20 bases in the middle. The CDR3 coding sequence is TGTGCCAGCAGCCCCAGTTCACGAGGCGGGAGGGAAAAACTGTTTTTT. This gives the protein CASSPSSRGGREKLFF.

The chain employs TRBV20-1 and TRBJ2-2; D might be TRBD2 (7 bases). Germline V gene sequence: CDR1 DFQATT, CDR2 SNEGSKA (reference sequence). Trimming pared 3 bases from V and 5 bases from J, leaving 16 bases between. CDR3 size: 15 residues. The CDR3 loop reads CSASGGRGGTGELFF. CDR3 coding DNA: TGCAGTGCTAGTGGCGGGAGAGGGGGAACCGGGGAGCTGTTTTTT.

The chain uses TRBV27 and TRBJ1-4; TRBD1 might be the D (5 bases). V was shortened by 7 bases and J by 1 base, with 13 bases between the two germline ends. This CDR3 has 15 residues. Germline V lookup: CDR1 MNHEY, CDR2 SMNVEV (reference sequence). The chain's CDR3 is CASKSLRGTNEKLFF. CDR3 DNA sequence: TGTGCCAGCAAATCGCTTAGGGGAACTAATGAAAAACTGTTTTTT.